This T cell receptor beta chain was profiled in a study of CXCR3-negative and CXCR3-positive naive CD8 T cells. On this clonotype itself: Its target is not known.

General observations from the study: Compared with CXCR3-negative naive cells, CXCR3-positive naive cells showed more hydrophobic TRB CDR3s.

The CDR3 has 17 amino acids. In germline, CDR1 is SGDLS, CDR2 YYNGEE. Libraries of TRB cDNA were made by 5' RACE and carried UMIs. TCRdb reworked the 5' RACE reads into one entry per CDR3 protein, no DNA. The ten top clones account for around 0.51%, within a sample of approximately 90,000 distinct CDR3 sequences. The material sequenced was naive CXCR3+ CD8+ T cells from blood. Indicated subset: CD45RO-CCR7+CD27+CD95- naive CD8+ T cells expressing CXCR3 (TNR3+). This clonotype originated in a human donor in good health. Some clones in this sample may be carry-over from other donors' samples. The chain employs TRBV9 and TRBJ2-1; the D gene TCRdb calls, TRBD2, cannot be checked with no DNA. The CDR3 protein is CASSPSYRLAPSNEQFF. The variable domain in full, completed from reference TRBV9 and TRBJ2-1, reads DSGVTQTPKHLITATGQRVTLRCSPRSGDLSVYWYQQSLDQGLQFLIQYYNGEERAKGNILERFSAQQFPDLHSELNLSSLELGDSALYFCASSPSYRLAPSNEQFFGPGTRLTVL.